The 32 T cell receptor beta chains presented below share a single source sample, sequenced in a study of spatial heterogeneity in lung cancer. TCRdb itself ran the 5' RACE reads through MiXCR, one entry per CDR3 protein. The data hold 30,000 to 45,000 distinct CDR3 sequences, with 7.5% observed a single time. Time point given: sample taken at primary tumor resection. The study sequenced unsorted whole RNA from tumor, nontumor lung or frozen PBMC. The source material was PBMCs, sampled at surgery. These receptors came from a male donor with early-stage non-small cell lung cancer.

The chain couples TRBV7-3 to TRBJ1-2; tentatively, D is TRBD1 (6 bases). Trimming left V 0 bases short and J 3 bases short, with 8 bases between. The germline V gene has CDR1 SGHTA and CDR2 FQGTGA. The CDR3 is 14 residues long. CDR3: CASSLTAGDYGYTF. The CDR3 DNA is TGTGCCAGCAGCTTAACTGCAGGGGACTATGGCTACACCTTC.

This clonotype has ten or more counts. V and J are TRBV28 and TRBJ1-6, with TRBD1 matching over 7 bases. Trimming at V came to 7 bases and at J to 0 bases, leaving 18 bases not matched to a gene. CDR1 and CDR2 (germline): MDHEN, SYDVKM. This CDR3 has 20 amino acids. The CDR3 DNA is TGTGCCAGCACCCAGGCGCGACAGGGTTTTTCTAGCTCCTATAATTCACCCCTCCACTTT. Translated: CASTQARQGFSSSYNSPLHF.

There are many counts of this clonotype. The chain recombines TRBV12-3 or TRBV12-4 with TRBJ1-1, with D maybe TRBD1 (6 bases). This CDR3 has 13 residues. Trimming pared 10 bases from V and 1 base from J, leaving 13 bases between. CDR3 sequence: CANSRGGNTEAFF. CDR3 in DNA: TGTGCCAATTCGAGAGGGGGGAACACTGAAGCTTTCTTT.

This clonotype has just a few counts. This chain joins TRBV10-3 and TRBJ1-2; weak D call: TRBD1 (5 bases). CDR1 is ENHRY and CDR2 is SYGVKD in the germline V gene. V lost 6 bases to trimming and J lost 3 bases, with 11 bases between them. The CDR3 has 13 residues. The CDR3 DNA reads TGTGCCATCAGAGGTGAAGGGGACTATGGCTACACCTTC. Translating gives CAIRGEGDYGYTF.

The genes are TRBV2 and TRBJ1-1, with D tentatively TRBD1 (5 bases). Germline lookup yields CDR1 SNHLY and CDR2 FYNNEI. This CDR3 is built from 13 residues. V shed 7 bases and J shed 6 bases, with 15 bases lying between them. As DNA, the CDR3 is TGTGCCAGCATATTGCAAAGAGGGGCTGAAGCTTTCTTT. Amino acids: CASILQRGAEAFF. The full variable domain, completed using reference TRBV2 and TRBJ1-1, is EPEVTQTPSHQVTQMGQEVILRCVPISNHLYFYWYRQILGQKVEFLVSFYNNEISEKSEIFDDQFSVERPDGSNFTLKIRSTKLEDSAMYFCASILQRGAEAFFGQGTRLTVV.

This clonotype was detected only a few times. The chain links TRBV9 to TRBJ2-1; 8 positions match TRBD2. CDR3 size: 17 residues. Germline trimming cut 7 bases from V and 1 base from J; bases unmatched to any gene: 13. Germline V gives CDR1 SGDLS, CDR2 YYNGEE. CDR3 protein: CASGYSGTRGSYNEQFF. For the CDR3, the DNA is TGTGCCAGCGGATATTCCGGGACTAGAGGTTCCTACAATGAGCAGTTCTTC.

This clonotype came up many times. The rearrangement links TRBV12-3 or TRBV12-4 to TRBJ2-3; D may be TRBD1 (5 bases). The CDR3 is 16 amino acids. V lost 4 bases and J 5 bases, leaving 19 bases between the germline ends. CDR3 DNA sequence: TGTGCCAGCAGTTGGGGCTTGGGGCCCCAGGGAGATACGCAGTATTTT. Translation: CASSWGLGPQGDTQYF.

The table lists this clonotype with many counts. The chain uses TRBV9 and TRBJ1-5; D not certain. This CDR3 is built from 16 residues. The germline V and J ends were trimmed by 0 bases and 0 bases, with 10 bases remaining between them. Germline values: CDR1 SGDLS, CDR2 YYNGEE. This chain's CDR3 is CASSVGADYSNQPQHF. In DNA, the CDR3 is TGTGCCAGCAGCGTAGGGGCCGATTATAGCAATCAGCCCCAGCATTTT.

This clonotype was found many times. The chain recombines TRBV7-9 with TRBJ2-5; possible D gene TRBD2, 6 bases. Germline values: CDR1 SEHNR, CDR2 FQNEAQ (reference sequence). V dropped 2 bases and J dropped 2 bases, with 9 bases sitting between them. This CDR3 comprises 14 residues. CDR3 sequence: CASSLTTSQETQYF. DNA of the CDR3: TGTGCCAGCAGCTTAACGACTAGTCAAGAGACCCAGTACTTC. Full variable domain (remainder filled in from reference TRBV7-9 and TRBJ2-5): DTGVSQNPRHKITKRGQNVTFRCDPISEHNRLYWYRQTLGQGPEFLTYFQNEAQLEKSRLLSDRFSAERPKGSFSTLEIQRTEQGDSAMYLCASSLTTSQETQYFGPGTRLLVL.

This clonotype was seen repeatedly, ten times or more. The gene calls are TRBV6-1 and TRBJ2-1; the match to TRBD2 covers 10 bases. The CDR3 runs to 15 residues. Trimming at V came to 8 bases and at J to 4 bases, leaving 8 bases not matched to a gene. Germline V gene lookup returns CDR1 MNHNS and CDR2 SASEGT. The CDR3 is CASLHSGGAYNEQFF. CDR3 nucleotides: TGTGCCAGCTTACACAGCGGGGGGGCATACAATGAGCAGTTCTTC.

As concerns this clonotype: The junction shows a germline mismatch at one end, possibly a read error. The chain uses TRBV27 and TRBJ1-2, with TRBD1 as a possible D gene (5 bases). CDR3 length equals 13 residues. Germline CDR1 is MNHEY and CDR2 is SMNVEV (reference sequence). The CDR3 nucleotides are TGTGTCAGCAGTTTAGGGGTGACCTATGGCTACACCTTC. The encoded protein is CVSSLGVTYGYTF.

This clonotype was counted between two and nine times. The chain uses TRBV30 and TRBJ2-5; unclear D gene. The CDR3 has 13 residues. Trimming stripped 4 bases from V and 6 bases from J, with 15 bases between. Germline V gene data show CDR1 as GTSNPN and CDR2 as SVGIG (reference sequence). DNA of the CDR3: TGTGCCTGGATGATCCCGGGCCCGAAGACCCAGTACTTC. It specifies CAWMIPGPKTQYF.

This clonotype has ten or more counts. This chain connects TRBV28 to TRBJ1-2; D uncertain. This CDR3 comprises 13 residues. Germline V gene lookup returns CDR1 MDHEN and CDR2 SYDVKM. The germline V and J ends were trimmed by 4 bases and 12 bases, with 18 bases remaining between them. CDR3: CASSSRLRSENTF. CDR3 DNA sequence: TGTGCCAGCAGTTCACGCCTGCGCAGCGAAAACACCTTC.

This clonotype appeared many times. The chain carries TRBV19 and TRBJ1-5, with 7 bases lining up with TRBD1. The CDR3 contains 13 residues. V lost 9 bases and J lost 2; bases outside the gene matches: 4. Germline V gene lookup returns CDR1 LNHDA and CDR2 SQIVND (reference sequence). In nucleotides, the CDR3 is TGTGCCAGACAGGGGAGAGGCAATCAGCCCCAGCATTTT. It yields the protein CARQGRGNQPQHF.

This clonotype came up many times. V usage is TRBV9 and J usage is TRBJ2-3, with 9 bases aligning to TRBD2. The V gene's germline CDR1 is SGDLS and CDR2 YYNGEE. The J segment lost 1 base and the V segment lost 2 bases, leaving 2 bases of the junction unmatched. The CDR3 spans 15 residues. CDR3 region: CASSVIAGGTDTQYF. The DNA for the CDR3 is TGTGCCAGCAGCGTCATAGCGGGGGGCACAGATACGCAGTATTTT.

This clonotype was counted at least ten times. The chain employs TRBV9 and TRBJ1-1; D gene ambiguous. Deletions cut 0 bases from V and 3 bases from J, with 6 bases between. This CDR3 has 13 residues. Germline values: CDR1 SGDLS, CDR2 YYNGEE. CDR3 sequence (DNA): TGTGCCAGCAGCGTAGTTTGGGACACTGAAGCTTTCTTT. This codes for CASSVVWDTEAFF.

This clonotype was counted ten times or more. This sequence joins TRBV15 and TRBJ2-3; tentative D call: TRBD1 (5 bases). Germline V CDR1 and CDR2: LNHNV, YYDKDF (reference sequence). Trimming took off 0 bases at V and 2 bases at J, with 6 bases between the two ends. The CDR3 sequence is 14 residues long. CDR3 bases: TGTGCCACCAGCAGAGACAGGGACACAGATACGCAGTATTTT. Protein sequence: CATSRDRDTDTQYF.

This clonotype occurred a few times. The chain recombines TRBV7-2 with TRBJ1-2; tentatively, D is TRBD1 (6 bases). Germline values: CDR1 SGHTA, CDR2 FQGNSA. The CDR3 has 17 amino acids. The germline V and J ends were trimmed by 5 bases and 0 bases, with 19 bases remaining between them. The CDR3: CASSPSGWDTTNYGYTF. The CDR3 bases are TGTGCCAGCAGCCCCAGCGGTTGGGACACCACTAACTATGGCTACACCTTC.

This clonotype was recorded once. This may be a read error, as it is one base from a much larger clone. V gene TRBV7-8 combines with J gene TRBJ2-2, with 12 bases matching TRBD1. Germline CDR1 and CDR2: SGHVS and FQNEAQ. The CDR3 has 16 amino acids. The CDR3 DNA follows: TGTGCCGGCAGCCCCGGGACAGGGGGCCTCACCGGGGAGCTGTTTTTT. Its protein is CAGSPGTGGLTGELFF.

In this sample, this clonotype turned up many times. This chain joins TRBV11-2 and TRBJ1-1, with TRBD1 identical over 9 bases. The V gene's germline CDR1 is SGHAT and CDR2 FQNNGV. With V trimmed by 3 bases and J by 5 bases, 4 bases remained unmatched. This CDR3 is built from 14 residues. In DNA, the CDR3 is TGTGCCAGCAGCTTCGGGACAGGGAATACTGAAGCTTTCTTT. It is translated as CASSFGTGNTEAFF.

This chain connects TRBV21-1 to TRBJ2-7; TRBD1 is taken as the D call from the table, unchecked against the DNA. TRBV21-1 constitutes a pseudogene. The CDR3 covers 14 residues. The CDR3 here is CASSNRGRMLEQYV. CDR3 DNA sequence: TGTGCCAGCAGCAACAGGGGGCGCATGCTCGAGCAGTACGTC.

The rearrangement joins TRBV7-2 to TRBJ2-3; D remains ambiguous. Germline CDR1 is SGHTA and CDR2 is FQGNSA. Trimming stripped 2 bases from V and 4 bases from J, with 16 bases between. This CDR3 region has 16 residues. The CDR3 region has the DNA TGTGCCAGCAGCTTATGGTCCGGGCCTAAGGCAGATACGCAGTATTTT. Its translation: CASSLWSGPKADTQYF.

This clonotype was observed at least ten times. The V gene is TRBV12-3 or TRBV12-4, the J gene TRBJ1-5; a possible D gene is TRBD1 (5 bases). CDR3 length: 13 residues. With 6 bases removed from V and 7 bases from J, the gap between germline ends came to 13 bases. The CDR3 DNA sequence: TGTGCCAGCAGCGGACAACGCGAGCAGCCCCAGCATTTT. Amino acids: CASSGQREQPQHF.

This clonotype has at least ten counts. The chain couples TRBV28 to TRBJ2-2; 7 nucleotides agree with TRBD2. Germline V gene lookup returns CDR1 MDHEN and CDR2 SYDVKM. The CDR3 is made up of 14 amino acids. Losses at the gene ends were 8 bases for V and 1 base for J; bases not matched to a gene: 4. CDR3 sequence (DNA): TGTGCCAGCGGCCCGGGAGGGAACACCGGGGAGCTGTTTTTT. Translating it yields CASGPGGNTGELFF. Variable domain in full (rest from reference TRBV28 and TRBJ2-2): DVKVTQSSRYLVKRTGEKVFLECVQDMDHENMFWYRQDPGLGLRLIYFSYDVKMKEKGDIPEGYSVSREKKERFSLILESASTNQTSMYLCASGPGGNTGELFFGEGSRLTVL.

This clonotype was counted many times. The J gene is TRBJ2-7, the V gene TRBV6-2 or TRBV6-3; D is possibly TRBD2 (5 bases). The CDR3 covers 12 residues. V was cut by 6 bases and J by 4 bases, with 10 bases left in between. The germline CDR1 and CDR2 sequences are MNHEY and SVGEGT. The CDR3 DNA follows: TGTGCCAGCAGCCGGGGATCTTACGAGCAGTACGTC. It translates to CASSRGSYEQYV.

This clonotype was seen many times. The gene calls are TRBV4-3 and TRBJ2-3; no clear D gene. Germline V gene sequence: CDR1 LGHNA, CDR2 YSLEER. V was pared by 1 base and J by 2 bases, with 7 bases between. CDR3 size: 14 residues. CDR3 sequence (DNA): TGCGCCAGCAGCCAAGGCTCCGACACAGATACGCAGTATTTT. It yields the protein CASSQGSDTDTQYF.

This clonotype was recorded many times. The chain combines TRBV20-1 with TRBJ1-6; tentatively, D is TRBD1 (5 bases). The CDR3 covers 14 residues. Per the germline V gene, CDR1 is DFQATT and CDR2 is SNEGSKA (reference sequence). V shed 4 bases and J shed 7 bases, with 14 bases lying between them. This chain's CDR3 is CSATSAGENSPLHF. The CDR3 DNA sequence: TGCAGTGCTACGTCCGCGGGGGAAAATTCACCCCTCCACTTT.

By frequency in the sample, this clonotype is medium-sized (0.01 to 0.1%). The chain joins TRBV6-6 to TRBJ2-4; 10 nucleotides agree with TRBD1. In germline, CDR1 is MNHNY, CDR2 SVGAGI (reference sequence). There are 14 residues in the CDR3. Trimming took 7 bases from V and 5 from J; bases not matched to a gene: 5. The CDR3 nucleotides are TGTGCCAGCACTAAAGGACAGGGGGAAAACATTCAGTACTTC. This sequence encodes CASTKGQGENIQYF.

The chain joins TRBV7-3 to TRBJ2-1; TRBD2 aligns across 9 bases. The V gene's germline CDR1 is SGHTA and CDR2 FQGTGA. V trimming: 5 bases; J trimming: 2 bases; junction bases outside the gene matches: 7. The CDR3 has 16 residues. This chain's CDR3 is CASSPRRLAAYNEQFF. The CDR3 DNA follows: TGTGCCAGCAGCCCGAGACGACTAGCGGCCTACAATGAGCAGTTCTTC.

V is TRBV29-1 and J is TRBJ2-3; possibly TRBD1 or TRBD2 for D (7 bases each). The ends were cut back, 7 bases at V and 5 bases at J, with 16 bases in the middle. Germline V lookup: CDR1 SQVTM, CDR2 ANQGSEA. The CDR3 consists of 13 residues. Here the CDR3 reads CSGEGARGDTQYF. The CDR3 nucleotides read TGCAGCGGGGAGGGGGCTAGGGGAGATACGCAGTATTTT.

This clonotype was recorded many times. V is TRBV24-1 and J is TRBJ2-5, with 7 bases lining up with TRBD1. Germline trimming cut 1 base from V and 5 bases from J; bases unmatched to any gene: 6. Germline CDR1 is KGHDR and CDR2 is SFDVKD. The length of the CDR3 is 15 residues. The CDR3 spells CATSDLNRGDETQYF. The CDR3 coding sequence is TGTGCCACCAGTGATTTAAACAGGGGTGACGAGACCCAGTACTTC.

This clonotype was observed a handful of times. V usage is TRBV9 and J usage is TRBJ2-3; the D call may be TRBD1 or TRBD2 (6 bases each). The CDR3 runs to 15 residues. The germline V and J ends were trimmed by 5 bases and 2 bases, with 15 bases remaining between them. Germline assignment: CDR1 SGDLS and CDR2 YYNGEE. The CDR3 is CASRTGGGYTDTQYF. The CDR3 DNA sequence: TGTGCCAGCAGGACTGGAGGGGGGTACACAGATACGCAGTATTTT.